This passage covers 21 T cell receptor beta chains from one sample sequenced in a study of cytomegalovirus exposure and HLA in healthy donors. Researchers ran the PCR with 60 Vbeta and 13 Jbeta primers. TCRdb's table, derived via immunoSEQ multiplex PCR, lists solely in-frame clones and lacks some. The profile shows some 200,000 clones, 82% of them singletons. The specimen was PBMCs. These receptors were obtained from a woman between 35 and 50 years old in good health and CMV-seronegative.

The J gene is TRBJ1-4, the V gene TRBV5-5; D call uncertain. The CDR3 is 13 amino acids. V was shortened by 4 bases and J by 8 bases, with 12 bases between the two germline ends. Germline V lookup: CDR1 SGHKS, CDR2 YYEKEE (reference sequence). The CDR3 DNA reads TGTGCCAGCAGCCCCCACGGGTTGGAAAAACTGTTTTTT. It yields the protein CASSPHGLEKLFF.

CDR3 sequence reads: CASSFQGTNEKLFF. CDR3 sequence (DNA): TGCGCCAGCAGCTTTCAGGGGACTAATGAAAAACTGTTTTTT. The gene calls are TRBV5-1 and TRBJ1-4, with D possibly matching TRBD1 (6 bases). Between the trimmed V and J ends, which lost 2 bases and 2 bases, there was a span of 7 bases. The CDR3 covers 14 residues. Germline CDR1 and CDR2: SGHRS and YFSETQ. Looking up the rest from reference TRBV5-1 and TRBJ1-4 gives the full variable domain: KAGVTQTPRYLIKTRGQQVTLSCSPISGHRSVSWYQQTPGQGLQFLFEYFSETQRNKGNFPGRFSGRQFSNSRSEMNVSTLELGDSALYLCASSFQGTNEKLFFGSGTQLSVL.

The rearrangement links TRBV2 to TRBJ2-1; 8 bases line up with TRBD2. The CDR3 covers 15 residues. V dropped 6 bases and J dropped 9; count of bases not matched to a gene: 13. Germline V lookup: CDR1 SNHLY, CDR2 FYNNEI. The CDR3 coding sequence is TGTGCCAGCAGCAGCGGGAGAAGGGGTTTGGGTGAGCAGTTCTTC. Translating it yields CASSSGRRGLGEQFF.

This CDR3 is CASSPQGQNNEQFF. The CDR3, as DNA: TGTGCCAGCTCACCGCAGGGACAGAACAATGAGCAGTTCTTC. The V gene is TRBV18, the J gene TRBJ2-1; 7 positions match TRBD1. The CDR3 sequence is 14 residues long. With 3 bases clipped from V and 5 bases from J, the junction kept 4 bases outside the gene matches. Germline V CDR1 and CDR2: KGHSH, LQKENI.

J is TRBJ2-3 and V is TRBV16, with D maybe TRBD2 (5 bases). The germline gives CDR1 KGHSY, CDR2 FQNENV. This CDR3 region has 16 residues. V was trimmed by 0 bases and J by 2 bases, leaving 12 bases between them. The CDR3 spells CASSQSIASITDTQYF. The DNA for the CDR3 is TGTGCCAGCAGCCAATCGATCGCTAGCATCACAGATACGCAGTATTTT.

The chain carries TRBV5-1 and TRBJ2-7; D perhaps matches TRBD1 (6 bases). Trimming removed 0 bases from V and 0 bases from J, with 10 bases in between. The CDR3 totals 15 residues. Looked up from germline, CDR1 is SGHRS and CDR2 is YFSETQ. DNA of the CDR3: TGCGCCAGCAGCTTGGGTGGACAGAGCTCCTACGAGCAGTACTTC. It specifies CASSLGGQSSYEQYF.

The chain employs TRBV15 and TRBJ1-2, with TRBD1 identical over 7 bases. The CDR3 spans 13 residues. Germline CDR1 LNHNV, CDR2 YYDKDF (reference sequence). The V segment lost 5 bases and the J segment 8 bases; nucleotides outside the gene matches: 8. The CDR3 protein is CATSGWGQLGYTF. The CDR3, as DNA: TGTGCCACCAGCGGGTGGGGACAGCTGGGCTACACCTTC.

CDR3 nucleotides: TGTGCCAGCAGCCATGACCCGGGGGGCTACACCTTC. It codes for CASSHDPGGYTF. This chain joins TRBV4-2 and TRBJ1-2; D is unclear. CDR3 length equals 12 residues. V lost 3 bases and J lost 8, with 10 bases in between. Germline CDR1 reads LGHNA; CDR2 reads YNFKEQ.

This clone is categorized as medium-sized. The CDR3, as DNA: TGTGCCAGCAGGAGCGGTCACCCCTACGAGCAGTACTTC. It specifies CASRSGHPYEQYF. The rearrangement links TRBV6-6 to TRBJ2-7, with D tentatively TRBD2 (5 bases). V shed 6 bases and J shed 2 bases, with 11 bases lying between them. CDR3 size: 13 residues. Per the germline V gene, CDR1 is MNHNY and CDR2 is SVGAGI (reference sequence).

The rearrangement joins TRBV2 to TRBJ1-5; no definite D call. The ends were cut back, 7 bases at V and 0 bases at J, with 10 bases in the middle. The CDR3 runs 14 residues. CDR1 SNHLY and CDR2 FYNNEI come from the germline V gene. The CDR3 is CASTQEYSNQPQHF. Written as DNA, the CDR3 is TGTGCCAGCACGCAGGAATATAGCAATCAGCCCCAGCATTTT.

This clone has more than one count but fewer than ten. The chain carries TRBV7-2 and TRBJ2-4; perhaps TRBD1 as D (6 bases). The CDR3 runs to 16 residues. Germline CDR1 is SGHTA and CDR2 is FQGNSA. V lost 1 base and J 5 bases, leaving 15 bases between the germline ends. CDR3 DNA: TGTGCCAGCAGCTTAGTCGGGGCCGGGACACAAAACATTCAGTACTTC. Protein product: CASSLVGAGTQNIQYF.

A few counts support this clone. The J gene is TRBJ2-7, the V gene TRBV4-1; 7 bases line up with TRBD1. The CDR3 spans 15 residues. V shed 4 bases, J shed 5 bases, and the junction held 11 bases outside the gene matches. Germline V gene lookup returns CDR1 MGHRA and CDR2 YSYEKL. Written as DNA, the CDR3 is TGCGCCAGCAGCCTTACCGGGACAGCCTTTGACGAGCAGTACTTC. Protein: CASSLTGTAFDEQYF.

DNA of the CDR3: TGTGCCAGCAGTTACTCGATTAGACAGAATGAAAAACTGTTTTTT. Its protein is CASSYSIRQNEKLFF. The genes are TRBV6-5 and TRBJ1-4; D may be TRBD1 (5 bases). This CDR3 contains 15 residues. Germline V gene sequence: CDR1 MNHEY, CDR2 SVGAGI. Trimming cost V 0 bases and J 5 bases, with 10 bases left between them.

This clone has just a few counts. This chain links TRBV18 with TRBJ1-5, with D maybe TRBD1 (6 bases). Trimming removed 3 bases from V and 9 bases from J, with 18 bases in between. The CDR3 runs to 15 residues. Germline-derived CDR1 and CDR2 are KGHSH and LQKENI. This CDR3 is CASSPDDRSGTPQHF. The DNA for the CDR3 is TGTGCCAGCTCACCCGATGACAGGTCGGGGACGCCCCAGCATTTT.

This clone was seen a few times. The rearrangement links TRBV5-4 to TRBJ1-1, with TRBD1 as a possible D gene (5 bases). Trimming shortened V by 3 bases and J by 5 bases, and 17 bases separated the two germline ends. CDR1 is SGHNT and CDR2 is YYREEE in the germline V gene (reference sequence). The CDR3 is 15 amino acids. This chain's CDR3 is CASSSRREGDTEAFF. The CDR3 nucleotides are TGTGCCAGCAGCTCACGCAGGGAAGGGGATACTGAAGCTTTCTTT.

V and J are TRBV5-1 and TRBJ1-1; tentative D call: TRBD1 (6 bases). V was trimmed by 3 bases and J by 1 base, leaving 13 bases between them. Germline loops: CDR1 SGHRS, CDR2 YFSETQ. The CDR3 spans 15 residues. CDR3 sequence: CASSWYQQGNTEAFF. The CDR3 DNA is TGCGCCAGCAGCTGGTACCAACAGGGGAACACTGAAGCTTTCTTT.

V and J are TRBV4-1 and TRBJ2-1; 11 nucleotides agree with TRBD2. The CDR3 loop spans 18 amino acids. Germline V gives CDR1 MGHRA, CDR2 YSYEKL. V dropped 0 bases and J dropped 4; count of bases not matched to a gene: 8. The DNA for the CDR3 is TGCGCCAGCAGCCAAGATCGGTCGCTAGCGGGGGGTTACAATGAGCAGTTCTTC. Translation: CASSQDRSLAGGYNEQFF.

This chain links TRBV5-1 with TRBJ2-1, with TRBD1 matching over 7 bases. The length of the CDR3 is 15 residues. J gave up 9 bases and V 6 bases, and 15 bases lay outside the gene matches. Germline V gene lookup returns CDR1 SGHRS and CDR2 YFSETQ. The CDR3 reads CASMTIPTGSAEQFF. As DNA, the CDR3 is TGCGCCAGCATGACGATCCCGACAGGGTCGGCTGAGCAGTTCTTC. Drawing the rest from reference TRBV5-1 and TRBJ2-1, the complete variable domain is KAGVTQTPRYLIKTRGQQVTLSCSPISGHRSVSWYQQTPGQGLQFLFEYFSETQRNKGNFPGRFSGRQFSNSRSEMNVSTLELGDSALYLCASMTIPTGSAEQFFGPGTRLTVL.

V usage is TRBV2 and J usage is TRBJ2-3; D is perhaps TRBD1 (5 bases). The CDR3 covers 14 residues. The germline gives CDR1 SNHLY, CDR2 FYNNEI. V was clipped by 5 bases and J by 0 bases, with 9 bases between them. The CDR3 loop reads CASSPTVSTDTQYF. The CDR3 DNA reads TGTGCCAGCAGTCCGACAGTTAGCACAGATACGCAGTATTTT.

The chain has TRBV5-1 and TRBJ2-1; D not resolved. Trimming cost V 0 bases and J 0 bases, with 4 bases left between them. Germline lookup yields CDR1 SGHRS and CDR2 YFSETQ. The CDR3 is made up of 14 amino acids. The CDR3 DNA reads as TGCGCCAGCAGCTTGGCAGGCTCCTACAATGAGCAGTTCTTC. Amino acids: CASSLAGSYNEQFF.

The V and J genes are TRBV29-1 and TRBJ2-7, with 8 bases matching TRBD2. Losses at the gene ends were 7 bases for V and 6 bases for J; bases not matched to a gene: 11. Germline CDR1 is SQVTM and CDR2 is ANQGSEA. The CDR3 covers 13 residues. The CDR3 is CSAPGTSDAEQYF. DNA for the CDR3: TGCAGCGCCCCCGGGACTAGTGATGCCGAGCAGTACTTC.